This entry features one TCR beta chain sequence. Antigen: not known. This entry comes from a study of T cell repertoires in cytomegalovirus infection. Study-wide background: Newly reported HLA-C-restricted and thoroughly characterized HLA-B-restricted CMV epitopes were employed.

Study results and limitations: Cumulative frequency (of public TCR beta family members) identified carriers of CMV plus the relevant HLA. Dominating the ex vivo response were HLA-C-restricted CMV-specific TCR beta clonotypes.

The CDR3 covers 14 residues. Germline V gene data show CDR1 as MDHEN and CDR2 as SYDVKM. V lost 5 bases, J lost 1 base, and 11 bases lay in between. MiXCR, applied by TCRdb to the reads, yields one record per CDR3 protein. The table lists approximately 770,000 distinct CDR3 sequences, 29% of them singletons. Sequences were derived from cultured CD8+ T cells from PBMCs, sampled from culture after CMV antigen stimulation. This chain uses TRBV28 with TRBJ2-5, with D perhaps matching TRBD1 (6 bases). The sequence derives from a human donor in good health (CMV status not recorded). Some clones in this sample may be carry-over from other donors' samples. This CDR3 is CASSEDRIQETQYF. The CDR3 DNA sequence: TGTGCCAGCAGTGAAGACAGGATCCAAGAGACCCAGTACTTC.